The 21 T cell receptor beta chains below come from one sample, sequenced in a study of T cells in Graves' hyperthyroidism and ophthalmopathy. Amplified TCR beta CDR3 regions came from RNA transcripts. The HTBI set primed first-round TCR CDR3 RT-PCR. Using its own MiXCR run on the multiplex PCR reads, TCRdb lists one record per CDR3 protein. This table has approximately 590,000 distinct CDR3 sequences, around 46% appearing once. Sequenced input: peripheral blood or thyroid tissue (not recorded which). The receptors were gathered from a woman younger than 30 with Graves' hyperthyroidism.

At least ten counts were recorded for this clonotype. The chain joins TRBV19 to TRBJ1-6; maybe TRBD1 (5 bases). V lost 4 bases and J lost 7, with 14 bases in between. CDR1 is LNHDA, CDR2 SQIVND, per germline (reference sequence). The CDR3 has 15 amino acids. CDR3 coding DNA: TGTGCCAGTAGTACAAAGTGGGGCTTAAATTCACCCCTCCACTTT. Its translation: CASSTKWGLNSPLHF.

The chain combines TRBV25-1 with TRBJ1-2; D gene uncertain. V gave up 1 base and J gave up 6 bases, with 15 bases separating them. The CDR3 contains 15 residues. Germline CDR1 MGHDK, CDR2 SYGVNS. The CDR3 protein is CASSEWRAGIHGYTF. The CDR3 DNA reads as TGTGCCAGCAGTGAATGGCGGGCGGGGATACATGGCTACACCTTC.

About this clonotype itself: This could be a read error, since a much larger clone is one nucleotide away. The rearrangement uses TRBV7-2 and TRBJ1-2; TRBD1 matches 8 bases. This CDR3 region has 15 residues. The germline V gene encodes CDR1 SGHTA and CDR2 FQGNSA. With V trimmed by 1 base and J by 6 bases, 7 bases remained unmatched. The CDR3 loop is CASSLDLTGADGYTF. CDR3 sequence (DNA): TGTGCCAGCAGCTTAGATTTGACAGGGGCCGATGGCTACACCTTC.

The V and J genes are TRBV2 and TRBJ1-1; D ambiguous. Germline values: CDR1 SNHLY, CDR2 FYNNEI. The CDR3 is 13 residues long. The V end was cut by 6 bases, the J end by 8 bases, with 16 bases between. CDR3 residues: CASRKDPQIEAFF. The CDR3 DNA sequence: TGTGCCAGCAGAAAGGACCCACAAATCGAAGCTTTCTTT.

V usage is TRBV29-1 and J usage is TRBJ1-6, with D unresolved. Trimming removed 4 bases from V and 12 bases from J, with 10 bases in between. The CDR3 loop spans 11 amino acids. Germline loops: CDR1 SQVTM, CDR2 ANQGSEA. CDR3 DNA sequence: TGCAGCGTTGGCCTTGAGGGACCCCTCCACTTT. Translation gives CSVGLEGPLHF.

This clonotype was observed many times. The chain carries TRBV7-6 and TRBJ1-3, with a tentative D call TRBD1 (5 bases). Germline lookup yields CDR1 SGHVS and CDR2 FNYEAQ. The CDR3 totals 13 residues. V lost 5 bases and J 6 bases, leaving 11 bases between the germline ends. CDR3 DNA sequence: TGTGCCAGCAGCCCGGGACGTTTAAACACCATATATTTT. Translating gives CASSPGRLNTIYF.

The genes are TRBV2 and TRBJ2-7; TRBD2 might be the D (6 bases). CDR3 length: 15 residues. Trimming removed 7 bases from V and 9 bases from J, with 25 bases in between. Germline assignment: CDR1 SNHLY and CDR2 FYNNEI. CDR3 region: CASNRVAATAFSQYF. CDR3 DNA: TGTGCCAGCAATAGAGTAGCGGCGACAGCTTTTTCGCAGTACTTC.

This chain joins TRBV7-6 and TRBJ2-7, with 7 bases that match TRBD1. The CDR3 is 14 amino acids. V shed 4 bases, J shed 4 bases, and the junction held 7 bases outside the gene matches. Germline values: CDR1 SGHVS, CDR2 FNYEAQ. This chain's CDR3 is CASSSGTVLYEQYF. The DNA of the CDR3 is TGTGCCAGCAGCTCCGGGACAGTCTTATACGAGCAGTACTTC.

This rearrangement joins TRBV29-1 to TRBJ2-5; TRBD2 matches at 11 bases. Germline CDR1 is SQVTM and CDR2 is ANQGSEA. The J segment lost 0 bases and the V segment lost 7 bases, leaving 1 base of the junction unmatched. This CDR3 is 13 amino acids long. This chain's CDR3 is CSGGLADQETQYF. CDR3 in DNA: TGCAGCGGGGGACTAGCGGACCAAGAGACCCAGTACTTC.

Here the CDR3 reads CASSLLAGDHEQYF. CDR3 in DNA: TGTGCCAGCTCTCTTCTAGCGGGAGACCACGAGCAGTACTTC. J is TRBJ2-7 and V is TRBV6-2 or TRBV6-3; 10 bases are a match to TRBD2. V shed 8 bases, J shed 5 bases, and the junction held 9 bases outside the gene matches. CDR1 is MNHEY and CDR2 is SVGEGT in the germline V gene. CDR3 length equals 14 residues.

CDR3 sequence: CSAAKGSLGNQPQHF. DNA for the CDR3: TGCAGTGCTGCAAAGGGGTCTTTGGGCAATCAGCCCCAGCATTTT. The chain has TRBV20-1 and TRBJ1-5; D is perhaps TRBD1 (5 bases). V was pared by 5 bases and J by 2 bases, with 16 bases between. CDR3 length equals 15 residues. Per the germline V gene, CDR1 is DFQATT and CDR2 is SNEGSKA (reference sequence).

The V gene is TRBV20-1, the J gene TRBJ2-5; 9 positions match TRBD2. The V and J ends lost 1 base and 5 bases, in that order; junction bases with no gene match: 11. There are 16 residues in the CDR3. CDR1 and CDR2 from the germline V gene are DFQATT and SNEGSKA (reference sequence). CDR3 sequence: CSARAYRGGGSETQYF. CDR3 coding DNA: TGCAGTGCTAGAGCATATCGCGGGGGGGGAAGTGAGACCCAGTACTTC.

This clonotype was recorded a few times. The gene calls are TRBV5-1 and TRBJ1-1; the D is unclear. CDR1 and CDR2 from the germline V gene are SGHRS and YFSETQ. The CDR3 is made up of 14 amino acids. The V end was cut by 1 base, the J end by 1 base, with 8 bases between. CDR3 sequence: CASSLSPENTEAFF. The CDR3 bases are TGCGCCAGCAGCTTGTCTCCGGAGAACACTGAAGCTTTCTTT.

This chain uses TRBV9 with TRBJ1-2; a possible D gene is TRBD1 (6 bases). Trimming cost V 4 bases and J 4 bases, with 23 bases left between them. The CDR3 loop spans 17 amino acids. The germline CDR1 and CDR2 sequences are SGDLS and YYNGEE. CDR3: CASSITPVGGASYGYTF. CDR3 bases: TGTGCCAGCAGCATAACCCCTGTGGGGGGCGCGTCCTATGGCTACACCTTC.

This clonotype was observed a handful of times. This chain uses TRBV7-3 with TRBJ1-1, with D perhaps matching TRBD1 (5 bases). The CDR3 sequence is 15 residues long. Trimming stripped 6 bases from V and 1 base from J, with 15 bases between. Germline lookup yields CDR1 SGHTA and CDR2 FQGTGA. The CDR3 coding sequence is TGTGCCAGCAGTTTACAGGCGGGAGCGAACACTGAAGCTTTCTTT. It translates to CASSLQAGANTEAFF.

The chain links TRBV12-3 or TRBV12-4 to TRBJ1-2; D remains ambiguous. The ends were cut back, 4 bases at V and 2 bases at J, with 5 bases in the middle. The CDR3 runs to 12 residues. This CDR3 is CASSSRNYGYTF. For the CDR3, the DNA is TGTGCCAGCAGTTCGAGAAACTATGGCTACACCTTC.

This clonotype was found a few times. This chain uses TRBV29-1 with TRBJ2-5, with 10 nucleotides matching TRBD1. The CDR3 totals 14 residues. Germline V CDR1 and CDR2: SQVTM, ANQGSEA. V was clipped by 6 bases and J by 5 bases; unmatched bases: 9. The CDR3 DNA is TGCAGCGTCCCGGGACAGGGGCTTCATGAGACCCAGTACTTC. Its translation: CSVPGQGLHETQYF.

The DNA for the CDR3 is TGCAGCGTTCGGCCGGGAGTAAATTACGGGGAGCTGTTTTTT. Protein product: CSVRPGVNYGELFF. The chain links TRBV29-1 to TRBJ2-2; tentatively, D is TRBD2 (6 bases). Germline CDR1 SQVTM, CDR2 ANQGSEA. There are 14 residues in the CDR3. V dropped 5 bases and J dropped 7 bases, with 17 bases sitting between them.

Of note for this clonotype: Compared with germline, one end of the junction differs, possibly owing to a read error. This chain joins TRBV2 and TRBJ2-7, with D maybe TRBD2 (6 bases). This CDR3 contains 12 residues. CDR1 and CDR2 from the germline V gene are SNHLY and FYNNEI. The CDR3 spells CATSDAGFEQYF. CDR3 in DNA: TGTGCCACCAGTGATGCGGGATTCGAGCAGTACTTC. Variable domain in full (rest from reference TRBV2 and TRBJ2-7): EPEVTQTPSHQVTQMGQEVILRCVPISNHLYFYWYRQILGQKVEFLVSFYNNEISEKSEIFDDQFSVERPDGSNFTLKIRSTKLEDSAMYFCATSDAGFEQYFGPGTRLTVT.

CDR3 coding DNA: TGTGCCAGCAAAAACGGAGCCTACGAGCAGTACTTC. Translating it yields CASKNGAYEQYF. The V and J genes are TRBV7-6 and TRBJ2-7; no firm D call. The CDR3 consists of 12 residues. V shed 7 bases and J shed 2 bases, with 9 bases lying between them. Germline V gene lookup returns CDR1 SGHVS and CDR2 FNYEAQ.

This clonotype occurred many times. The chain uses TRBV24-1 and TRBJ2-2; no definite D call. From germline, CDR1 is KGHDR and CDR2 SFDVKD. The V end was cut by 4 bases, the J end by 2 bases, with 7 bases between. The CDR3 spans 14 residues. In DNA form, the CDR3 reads TGTGCCACCAGTGACCGACCAAACACCGGGGAGCTGTTTTTT. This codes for CATSDRPNTGELFF.